The 14 T cell receptor beta chains below all came from one sample that was sequenced in a study of blood T cells in healthy people across ages. Using a J-beta primer mix together with a sample-barcoded 5' primer, a second PCR was run for about 6 to 12 cycles. TCRdb processed the 5' RACE reads anew with MiXCR; each CDR3 protein has one entry. The repertoire holds under 850,000 distinct CDR3 sequences, with around 34% as singletons. Sequences were obtained from blood. The source is a man aged 18 to 29 in good health.

V gene TRBV7-2 combines with J gene TRBJ1-1; D gene ambiguous. The CDR3 runs 13 residues. V lost 1 base to trimming and J lost 11 bases, with 14 bases between them. The germline gives CDR1 SGHTA, CDR2 FQGNSA. CDR3 loop: CASSLGVSPRAFF. CDR3 sequence (DNA): TGTGCCAGCAGCTTAGGGGTCAGCCCTAGGGCTTTCTTT.

The gene calls are TRBV20-1 and TRBJ1-2, with 10 bases that match TRBD1. Germline assignment: CDR1 DFQATT and CDR2 SNEGSKA (reference sequence). The CDR3 is 15 residues long. The V gene end was trimmed by 2 bases and the J gene end by 0 bases; junction bases not matched to a gene: 3. CDR3 residues: CSARQGQGSNYGYTF. The CDR3 nucleotides are TGCAGTGCTAGACAGGGACAGGGGTCTAACTATGGCTACACCTTC.

This clonotype has ten or more counts. The rearrangement links TRBV5-5 to TRBJ1-2; maybe TRBD1 (5 bases). Trimming stripped 4 bases from V and 4 bases from J, with 20 bases between. Germline V gene data show CDR1 as SGHKS and CDR2 as YYEKEE (reference sequence). CDR3 size: 16 residues. In nucleotides, the CDR3 is TGTGCCAGCAGCCCCGCGGGGACGGCGGACCTCTATGGCTACACCTTC. Its translation: CASSPAGTADLYGYTF.

The chain combines TRBV20-1 with TRBJ1-5; D not certain. The CDR3 has 15 amino acids. Trimming cost V 0 bases and J 0 bases, with 9 bases left between them. Germline CDR1 reads DFQATT; CDR2 reads SNEGSKA (reference sequence). The CDR3 DNA is TGCAGTGCTAGAGATTTGGGGTATAGCAATCAGCCCCAGCATTTT. It codes for CSARDLGYSNQPQHF.

The J gene is TRBJ1-1, the V gene TRBV6-2 or TRBV6-3; D is unclear. The CDR3 spans 12 residues. V was pared by 0 bases and J by 8 bases, with 7 bases between. Germline V gives CDR1 MNHEY, CDR2 SVGEGT. The chain's CDR3 is CASSYSLAEAFF. CDR3 in DNA: TGTGCCAGCAGTTACTCGCTAGCCGAAGCTTTCTTT.

This chain links TRBV12-3 or TRBV12-4 with TRBJ1-2, with 8 bases aligning to TRBD1. V was clipped by 1 base and J by 5 bases; unmatched bases: 12. This CDR3 is built from 17 residues. DNA of the CDR3: TGTGCCAGCAGTTTAGGGGACAGGAAGAGCCTATATTATGGCTACACCTTC. Translating it yields CASSLGDRKSLYYGYTF.

Points on this clonotype: Relative to the germline gene, one junction end is altered; a read error may explain this. The V and J genes are TRBV27 and TRBJ2-2, with D hard to call. The germline V gene encodes CDR1 MNHEY and CDR2 SMNVEV (reference sequence). The CDR3 totals 18 residues. CDR3 protein: CASKPGKVYGTNTRELFF. As DNA, the CDR3 is TGTGCCAGTAAGCCGGGCAAGGTTTACGGTACGAACACCAGGGAGCTGTTTTTT.

The chain joins TRBV10-3 to TRBJ1-5; 10 bases fit TRBD1. With V trimmed by 10 bases and J by 3 bases, 18 bases remained unmatched. The CDR3 has 18 residues. Germline V gene sequence: CDR1 ENHRY, CDR2 SYGVKD. The CDR3 protein is CATLPGQGTIPTNQPQHF. DNA for the CDR3: TGTGCCACATTGCCGGGACAGGGGACCATACCTACCAATCAGCCCCAGCATTTT.

The genes are TRBV19 and TRBJ2-3; 8 nucleotides match TRBD1. The junction had 6 bases not matched to a gene; V was cut back by 7 bases and J by 3 bases. This CDR3 is built from 14 residues. Germline V lookup: CDR1 LNHDA, CDR2 SQIVND (reference sequence). The CDR3 DNA is TGTGCCAGTACTGGGGACAGGTTAACAGATACGCAGTATTTT. This translates into CASTGDRLTDTQYF.

The chain uses TRBV5-1 and TRBJ1-2; 9 bases match TRBD1. This CDR3 contains 15 residues. Germline CDR1 and CDR2: SGHRS and YFSETQ. V was clipped by 4 bases and J by 8 bases; unmatched bases: 12. Here the CDR3 reads CASSVDTGGARGYTF. CDR3 in DNA: TGCGCCAGCAGCGTTGATACAGGGGGCGCTCGGGGCTACACCTTC.

This clonotype showed up many times. DNA for the CDR3: TGCGCCAGCGCTTCACAGGCAACCTACGAGCAGTACTTC. It is translated as CASASQATYEQYF. V usage is TRBV5-1 and J usage is TRBJ2-7; D perhaps matches TRBD1 (5 bases). From germline, CDR1 is SGHRS and CDR2 YFSETQ. Deletions cut 7 bases from V and 2 bases from J, with 13 bases between. The CDR3 totals 13 residues.

This chain uses TRBV10-3 with TRBJ2-1; TRBD2 might be the D (7 bases). The CDR3 is 14 residues long. The germline V and J ends were trimmed by 8 bases and 9 bases, with 20 bases remaining between them. Germline CDR1 reads ENHRY; CDR2 reads SYGVKD. The chain's CDR3 is CAISNRGAMIEQFF. CDR3 in DNA: TGTGCCATCTCGAACCGGGGGGCTATGATTGAGCAGTTCTTC.

In its sample, this clonotype was seen a few times. The chain employs TRBV20-1 and TRBJ2-1; D is perhaps TRBD1 (6 bases). The V end lost 4 bases, the J end lost 1 base, and 14 bases lay between the germline ends. The CDR3 length is 15 residues. From germline, CDR1 is DFQATT and CDR2 SNEGSKA (reference sequence). This chain's CDR3 is CSATDSPRSYNEQFF. The CDR3 DNA reads as TGCAGTGCTACGGACAGCCCCAGATCCTACAATGAGCAGTTCTTC.

A few counts support this clonotype. The chain couples TRBV6-6 to TRBJ1-2, with D possibly being TRBD1 (6 bases). The germline CDR1 and CDR2 sequences are MNHNY and SVGAGI (reference sequence). This CDR3 has 13 amino acids. V lost 10 bases to trimming and J lost 4 bases, with 16 bases between them. The CDR3, as DNA: TGTGCCACCTCGGGGGGCAGGGTCTATGGCTACACCTTC. Protein: CATSGGRVYGYTF.